The rows below give T cell receptor beta chains drawn from one sample of a study of beta chain features in type 1 diabetes. Clones were sequenced by immunoSEQ multiplex PCR, and TCRdb holds only the in-frame ones, with some missing. The sample holds over 350,000 clones, roughly 15% seen once. Material for sequencing was naive CD4+ T cells from blood. Receptors were obtained from a woman under 30 in good health. Both conserved end residues are part of each CDR3. Fields, in order: clone size, D gene, J gene, V gene, CDR3 protein, CDR3 DNA. The D gene is left open where the match is weak. Size values are once, few and many counts, or a class for expanded clones, and some rows have none.

clone size: NA; D gene: NA; J gene: TRBJ2-1; V gene: TRBV7-9; CDR3 protein: CASSLETGAYNEQFF; CDR3 DNA: TGTGCCAGCAGCTTAGAGACGGGAGCATACAATGAGCAGTTCTTC
clone size: few; D gene: TRBD2; J gene: TRBJ2-3; V gene: TRBV5-1; CDR3 protein: CASSLRGDSTDTQYF; CDR3 DNA: TGCGCCAGCAGCTTGCGGGGGGACTCCACAGATACGCAGTATTTT
clone size: NA; D gene: TRBD2; J gene: TRBJ2-1; V gene: TRBV25-1; CDR3 protein: CASSPRRLAGHNEQFF; CDR3 DNA: TGTGCCAGCAGTCCCCGCCGACTAGCGGGACACAATGAGCAGTTCTTC
clone size: NA; D gene: NA; J gene: TRBJ1-5; V gene: TRBV7-9; CDR3 protein: CASSLAAGDNQPQHF; CDR3 DNA: TGTGCCAGCAGCTTAGCGGCAGGGGACAATCAGCCCCAGCATTTT
clone size: NA; D gene: TRBD1; J gene: TRBJ2-4; V gene: TRBV4-1; CDR3 protein: CASSQGDRARAKNIQYF; CDR3 DNA: TGCGCCAGCAGCCAAGGTGACAGGGCTAGGGCCAAAAACATTCAGTACTTC
clone size: NA; D gene: NA; J gene: TRBJ2-7; V gene: TRBV2; CDR3 protein: CASSVAHDNEQYF; CDR3 DNA: TGTGCCAGCAGTGTAGCGCATGACAACGAGCAGTACTTC
clone size: few; D gene: NA; J gene: TRBJ2-1; V gene: TRBV21-1; CDR3 protein: CASGQRGVSYNEQFF; CDR3 DNA: TGTGCCAGCGGGCAGCGGGGAGTTTCCTACAATGAGCAGTTCTTC
clone size: NA; D gene: NA; J gene: TRBJ2-6; V gene: TRBV5-1; CDR3 protein: CASSLDISGANVLTF; CDR3 DNA: TGCGCCAGCAGCTTGGACATCTCTGGGGCCAACGTCCTGACTTTC
clone size: few; D gene: NA; J gene: TRBJ2-5; V gene: TRBV4-2; CDR3 protein: CASSSSAGLQETQYF; CDR3 DNA: TGTGCCAGCAGCTCCTCCGCGGGACTCCAAGAGACCCAGTACTTC
clone size: few; D gene: NA; J gene: TRBJ1-4; V gene: TRBV9; CDR3 protein: CASSVEAGATWKLFF; CDR3 DNA: TGTGCCAGCAGCGTAGAGGCGGGGGCAACATGGAAACTGTTTTTT
clone size: few; D gene: NA; J gene: TRBJ2-7; V gene: TRBV27; CDR3 protein: CASSLIGYEQYF; CDR3 DNA: TGTGCCAGCAGTTTAATCGGTTACGAGCAGTACTTC
clone size: few; D gene: NA; J gene: TRBJ1-2; V gene: TRBV29-1; CDR3 protein: CSVEDRRLNYGYTF; CDR3 DNA: TGCAGCGTTGAAGATCGGCGGCTTAACTATGGCTACACCTTC
clone size: few; D gene: NA; J gene: TRBJ2-1; V gene: TRBV2; CDR3 protein: CASAGPYNEQFF; CDR3 DNA: TGTGCCAGCGCAGGCCCCTACAATGAGCAGTTCTTC
clone size: NA; D gene: NA; J gene: TRBJ2-3; V gene: TRBV30; CDR3 protein: CAWSHGFLAFKSTDTQYF; CDR3 DNA: TGTGCCTGGAGCCACGGGTTTCTAGCGTTTAAGAGCACAGATACGCAGTATTTT
clone size: few; D gene: TRBD1; J gene: TRBJ2-7; V gene: TRBV18; CDR3 protein: CASSPWTGRASALDEQYF; CDR3 DNA: TGTGCCAGCTCACCGTGGACAGGACGTGCCTCCGCCTTGGACGAGCAGTACTTC
clone size: NA; D gene: TRBD1; J gene: TRBJ2-5; V gene: TRBV28; CDR3 protein: CASRRDRRETQYF; CDR3 DNA: TGTGCCAGCAGAAGGGACAGGAGAGAGACCCAGTACTTC
clone size: NA; D gene: TRBD1; J gene: TRBJ2-5; V gene: TRBV5-1; CDR3 protein: CASSLQGAIETQYF; CDR3 DNA: TGCGCCAGCAGCTTACAGGGGGCCATTGAGACCCAGTACTTC
clone size: few; D gene: TRBD1; J gene: TRBJ1-5; V gene: TRBV29-1; CDR3 protein: CSVGTGNQPQHF; CDR3 DNA: TGCAGCGTCGGGACAGGGAATCAGCCCCAGCATTTT
clone size: few; D gene: NA; J gene: TRBJ1-5; V gene: TRBV28; CDR3 protein: CASSSGPRGQPQHF; CDR3 DNA: TGTGCCAGCAGTTCCGGACCCAGGGGTCAGCCCCAGCATTTT
clone size: NA; D gene: NA; J gene: TRBJ2-1; V gene: TRBV5-5; CDR3 protein: CASSLGSATSYNEQFF; CDR3 DNA: TGTGCCAGCAGCTTGGGATCTGCTACCTCCTACAATGAGCAGTTCTTC
clone size: NA; D gene: NA; J gene: TRBJ2-7; V gene: TRBV7-3; CDR3 protein: CASSLYTSYEQYF; CDR3 DNA: TGTGCCAGCAGCTTATACACCTCCTACGAGCAGTACTTC
clone size: few; D gene: NA; J gene: TRBJ1-2; V gene: TRBV6-5; CDR3 protein: CASSPQRYYGYTF; CDR3 DNA: TGTGCCAGCAGTCCACAGCGGTATTATGGCTACACCTTC
clone size: few; D gene: NA; J gene: TRBJ2-5; V gene: TRBV5-1; CDR3 protein: CASSGSPSYQETQYF; CDR3 DNA: TGCGCCAGCAGCGGGAGCCCATCGTACCAAGAGACCCAGTACTTC
clone size: NA; D gene: NA; J gene: TRBJ2-2; V gene: TRBV5-4; CDR3 protein: CASSPGHVKYGELFF; CDR3 DNA: TGTGCCAGCAGCCCCGGACACGTTAAGTATGGGGAGCTGTTTTTT
clone size: few; D gene: NA; J gene: TRBJ1-1; V gene: TRBV6-6; CDR3 protein: CASSNPQLVTEAFF; CDR3 DNA: TGTGCCAGCAGTAACCCACAGTTAGTGACTGAAGCTTTCTTT
clone size: NA; D gene: NA; J gene: TRBJ2-1; V gene: TRBV29-1; CDR3 protein: CSVGTGSSSYNEQFF; CDR3 DNA: TGCAGCGTTGGGACTGGGAGTAGCTCCTACAATGAGCAGTTCTTC
clone size: few; D gene: TRBD2; J gene: TRBJ2-3; V gene: TRBV7-2; CDR3 protein: CASSLAGGGRGNTQYF; CDR3 DNA: TGTGCCAGCAGCTTAGCGGGGGGCGGGAGGGGAAATACGCAGTATTTT
clone size: few; D gene: TRBD2; J gene: TRBJ2-2; V gene: TRBV7-2; CDR3 protein: CASSLVAGDTGELFF; CDR3 DNA: TGTGCCAGCAGCTTAGTAGCGGGAGACACCGGGGAGCTGTTTTTT
clone size: NA; D gene: NA; J gene: TRBJ2-6; V gene: TRBV4-1; CDR3 protein: CASSQGVSGSGANVLTF; CDR3 DNA: TGCGCCAGCAGCCAAGGGGTGTCAGGCTCCGGGGCCAACGTCCTGACTTTC
clone size: few; D gene: NA; J gene: TRBJ2-5; V gene: TRBV19; CDR3 protein: CASSISGGQEETQYF; CDR3 DNA: TGTGCCAGTAGTATTTCCGGGGGTCAAGAAGAGACCCAGTACTTC
clone size: few; D gene: NA; J gene: TRBJ2-2; V gene: TRBV29-1; CDR3 protein: CSVDQGYTGELFF; CDR3 DNA: TGCAGCGTTGATCAGGGTTATACCGGGGAGCTGTTTTTT
clone size: NA; D gene: NA; J gene: TRBJ2-6; V gene: TRBV2; CDR3 protein: CASSEGAGANVLTF; CDR3 DNA: TGTGCCAGCAGTGAGGGAGCTGGGGCCAACGTCCTGACTTTC
clone size: few; D gene: NA; J gene: TRBJ1-2; V gene: TRBV4-2; CDR3 protein: CASSQDLMVEVYGYTF; CDR3 DNA: TGTGCCAGCAGCCAAGATCTCATGGTCGAGGTCTATGGCTACACCTTC
clone size: NA; D gene: TRBD2; J gene: TRBJ2-7; V gene: TRBV9; CDR3 protein: CASSPSGSSYEQYF; CDR3 DNA: TGTGCCAGCAGCCCTAGCGGGAGCTCCTACGAGCAGTACTTC
clone size: few; D gene: TRBD2; J gene: TRBJ2-7; V gene: TRBV14; CDR3 protein: CASSQEFRSSGSQYF; CDR3 DNA: TGTGCCAGCAGCCAAGAGTTCCGGTCTAGCGGCTCACAGTACTTC
clone size: NA; D gene: TRBD1; J gene: TRBJ2-1; V gene: TRBV30; CDR3 protein: CAWSSSGTGGYNEQFF; CDR3 DNA: TGTGCCTGGAGTTCCTCGGGGACAGGGGGTTACAATGAGCAGTTCTTC
clone size: NA; D gene: TRBD1; J gene: TRBJ2-2; V gene: TRBV13; CDR3 protein: CASASGQGSYTGELFF; CDR3 DNA: TGTGCCAGCGCCTCCGGACAGGGGTCATACACCGGGGAGCTGTTTTTT